Listed below are T cell receptor beta chains from one sample, sequenced in a study of identical twins. One entry per CDR3 protein results from TCRdb running MiXCR on the 5' RACE reads. The sample includes 650,000 to 750,000 distinct CDR3 sequences, less than 25% of them seen just once. These data were also reused for a study on T cells expressing NK-cell markers.

Sequences were obtained from PBMCs. The source is a woman in her late teens or twenties in good health. The CDR3 runs from the conserved cysteine through the conserved F or W. D genes are given only for firm matches. A clone size is listed for some rows: how often the clone was seen (once, few, many), or a class if it is expanded.

cdr3_aa cdr3_nt j_call d_call v_call clone_size
CASSPSRGDQPQHF TGTGCCAGCAGTCCAAGTAGGGGCGATCAGCCCCAGCATTTT TRBJ1-5 - TRBV6-1 -
CASGDGPSYEQYF TGTGCCAGCGGGGACGGACCATCCTACGAGCAGTACTTC TRBJ2-7 - TRBV6-1 few
CASSQQVNEQYF TGTGCCAGCAGTCAGCAAGTAAACGAGCAGTACTTC TRBJ2-7 - TRBV7-8 once
CASSFNRESEQFF TGCGCCAGCAGCTTCAACCGGGAAAGTGAGCAGTTCTTC TRBJ2-1 - TRBV5-1 -
CASTQGAGQETQYF TGTGCCAGCACCCAGGGGGCAGGCCAAGAGACCCAGTACTTC TRBJ2-5 TRBD1 TRBV12-3/TRBV12-4 -
CASSPIRREISVSYEQYF TGTGCCAGCAGCCCCATAAGGCGGGAGATTTCCGTGTCCTACGAGCAGTACTTC TRBJ2-7 TRBD2 TRBV11-2 few
CASSLALSGEETQYF TGTGCCAGCAGCTTAGCCCTTAGCGGTGAAGAGACCCAGTACTTC TRBJ2-5 - TRBV11-2 -
CTMHQEGSNNEQFF TGCACCATGCACCAGGAGGGAAGCAACAATGAGCAGTTCTTC TRBJ2-1 - TRBV20-1 few
CASSHKTGGGSPLHF TGTGCCAGCAGCCATAAGACAGGGGGCGGTTCACCCCTCCACTTT TRBJ1-6 TRBD1 TRBV5-6 -
CSAGDGSRGYTF TGCAGTGCTGGGGACGGAAGCAGGGGCTACACCTTC TRBJ1-2 - TRBV20-1 -
CASSYTASGTGVNQPQHF TGTGCCAGCAGTTACACCGCCTCCGGGACAGGGGTTAATCAGCCCCAGCATTTT TRBJ1-5 TRBD1 TRBV6-5 many
CSARGGYRTADGYTF TGCAGTGCTAGGGGGGGTTACCGGACAGCTGATGGCTACACCTTC TRBJ1-2 - TRBV20-1 -
CASSLEGRPVAKNIQYF TGCGCCAGCAGCTTGGAAGGTCGCCCAGTAGCCAAAAACATTCAGTACTTC TRBJ2-4 - TRBV5-1 few
CASSLVGRAGANEQFF TGCGCCAGCAGCTTGGTAGGGCGAGCGGGGGCAAATGAGCAGTTCTTC TRBJ2-1 TRBD2 TRBV5-1 few
CSAMTREETQYF TGCAGTGCCATGACTAGGGAAGAGACCCAGTACTTC TRBJ2-5 - TRBV20-1 many